This TCR beta chain is from a study of identical twins. The CDR3 is made up of 14 amino acids. Germline V CDR1 and CDR2: KGHDR, SFDVKD. Trimming cost V 4 bases and J 6 bases, with 12 bases left between them. Template switching supplied a universal primer site; unique molecular identifiers were carried on the cDNA. Each CDR3 protein is one row after TCRdb ran MiXCR on the 5' RACE reads. The sample contains approximately 280,000 distinct CDR3 sequences, around 8.8% of which appear only once. These data were also reused for a study on yellow fever vaccine responses in identical twins.

The specimen sequenced was memory (CD45RO+) T cells sorted from blood. This TCR derives from a woman under 30 in good health. This chain uses TRBV24-1 with TRBJ2-1; the D gene is possibly TRBD1 (6 bases). The CDR3: CATSDTHRVNEQFF. The CDR3 nucleotides read TGTGCCACCAGTGACACACACAGGGTCAATGAGCAGTTCTTC.